This T cell receptor beta chain was recovered during a study of blood T cells in healthy people across ages. Study-level information: When template switching was applied, about one barcoded beta molecule was captured per two T cells.

Notes on this clonotype: Its antigen is not identified.

Notes on the study in general: In the absence of known donor CMV status, changes in expanded clonotypes were possibly confounded.

This CDR3 spans 14 amino acids. Germline V gene sequence: CDR1 DFQATT, CDR2 SNEGSKA (reference sequence). V was trimmed by 5 bases and J by 5 bases, leaving 16 bases between them. The authors ran a second PCR of about 6 to 11 cycles using a sample-barcoded 5' primer and a J-beta primer mix. TCRdb processed the 5' RACE reads anew with MiXCR; each CDR3 protein has one entry. Altogether about 900,000 distinct CDR3 sequences are present, about 48% being singletons, with the ten largest covering 10% to 15%. Material: blood. The sequence came from a man aged 30 to 39 in good health. J is TRBJ1-5 and V is TRBV20-1; a possible D gene is TRBD1 (5 bases). The CDR3 region has the DNA TGCAGTGCTCTCCAGGGATTAAGGGATCAGCCCCAGCATTTT. Its translation is CSALQGLRDQPQHF.